The clone carrying this T cell receptor (beta chain) was counted a few times. TCRdb's table, derived via immunoSEQ multiplex PCR, lists solely in-frame clones and lacks some. This sample yields approximately 230,000 clones, of which 85% to 90% are seen a single time; approximately 1.4% belongs to the top ten. Germline V gene sequence: CDR1 SGHVS, CDR2 FNYEAQ. There are 14 residues in the CDR3. The ends were cut back, 4 bases at V and 5 bases at J, with 15 bases in the middle. This specimen comes from a study of blood T cell repertoires in COVID-19. The TCR was taken from a man aged 80 or over with acute or convalescent COVID-19. What was sequenced was peripheral blood. This chain joins TRBV7-6 and TRBJ2-7; D possibly corresponds to TRBD2 (6 bases). The CDR3 reads CASSYGGPLDEQYF. In DNA form, the CDR3 reads TGTGCCAGCAGCTACGGGGGTCCCCTGGACGAGCAGTACTTC.